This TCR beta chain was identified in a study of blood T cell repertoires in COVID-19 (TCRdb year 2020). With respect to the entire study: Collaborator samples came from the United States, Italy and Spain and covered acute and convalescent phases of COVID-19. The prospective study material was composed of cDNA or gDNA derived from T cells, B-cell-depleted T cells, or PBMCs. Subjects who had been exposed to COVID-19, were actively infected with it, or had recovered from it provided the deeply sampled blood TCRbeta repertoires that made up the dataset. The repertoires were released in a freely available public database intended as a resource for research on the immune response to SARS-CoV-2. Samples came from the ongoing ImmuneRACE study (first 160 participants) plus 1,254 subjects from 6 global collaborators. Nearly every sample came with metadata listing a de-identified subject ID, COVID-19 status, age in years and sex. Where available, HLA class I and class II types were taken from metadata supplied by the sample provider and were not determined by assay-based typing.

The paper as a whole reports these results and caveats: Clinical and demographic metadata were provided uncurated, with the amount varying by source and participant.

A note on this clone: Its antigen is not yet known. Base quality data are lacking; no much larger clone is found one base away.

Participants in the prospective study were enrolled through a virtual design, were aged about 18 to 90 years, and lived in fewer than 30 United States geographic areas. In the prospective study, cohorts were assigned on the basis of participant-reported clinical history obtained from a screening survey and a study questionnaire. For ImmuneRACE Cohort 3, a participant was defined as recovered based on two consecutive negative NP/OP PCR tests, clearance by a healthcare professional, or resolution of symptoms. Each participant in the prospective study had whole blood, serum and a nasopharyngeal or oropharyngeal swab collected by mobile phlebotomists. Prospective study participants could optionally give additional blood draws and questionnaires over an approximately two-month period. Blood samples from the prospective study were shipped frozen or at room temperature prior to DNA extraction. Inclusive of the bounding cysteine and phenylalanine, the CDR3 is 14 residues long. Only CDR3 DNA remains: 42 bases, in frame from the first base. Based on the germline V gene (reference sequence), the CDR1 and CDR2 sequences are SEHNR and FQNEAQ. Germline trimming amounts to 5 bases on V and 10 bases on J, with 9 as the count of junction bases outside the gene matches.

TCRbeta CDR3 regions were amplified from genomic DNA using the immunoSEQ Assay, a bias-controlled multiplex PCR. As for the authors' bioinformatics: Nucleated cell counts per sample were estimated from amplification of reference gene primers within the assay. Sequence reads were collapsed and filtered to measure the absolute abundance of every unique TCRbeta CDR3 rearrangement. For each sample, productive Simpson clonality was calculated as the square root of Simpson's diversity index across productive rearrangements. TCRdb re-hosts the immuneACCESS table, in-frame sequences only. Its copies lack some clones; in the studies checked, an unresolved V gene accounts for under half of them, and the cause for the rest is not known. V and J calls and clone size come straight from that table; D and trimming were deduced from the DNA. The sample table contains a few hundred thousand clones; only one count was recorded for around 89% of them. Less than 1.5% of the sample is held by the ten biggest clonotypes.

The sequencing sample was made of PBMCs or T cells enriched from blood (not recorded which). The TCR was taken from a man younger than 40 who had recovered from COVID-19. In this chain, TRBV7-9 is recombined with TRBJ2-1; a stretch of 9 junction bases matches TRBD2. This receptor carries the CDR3 CASSPTSGTGEQFF. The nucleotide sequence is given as TGTGCCAGCAGCCCGACTAGCGGTACCGGGGAGCAGTTCTTC.